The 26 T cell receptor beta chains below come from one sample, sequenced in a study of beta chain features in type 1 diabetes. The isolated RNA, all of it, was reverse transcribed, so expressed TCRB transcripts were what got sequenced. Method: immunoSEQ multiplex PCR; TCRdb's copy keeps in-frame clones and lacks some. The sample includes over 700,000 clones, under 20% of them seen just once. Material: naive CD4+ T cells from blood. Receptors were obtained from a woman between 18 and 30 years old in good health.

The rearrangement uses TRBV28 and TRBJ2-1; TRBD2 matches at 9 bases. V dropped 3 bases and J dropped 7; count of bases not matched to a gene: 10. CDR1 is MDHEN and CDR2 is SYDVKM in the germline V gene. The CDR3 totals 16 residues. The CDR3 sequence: CASSFEWLAGRNEQFF. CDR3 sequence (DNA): TGTGCCAGCAGTTTCGAATGGCTAGCGGGACGGAATGAGCAGTTCTTC. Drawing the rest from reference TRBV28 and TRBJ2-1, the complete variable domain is DVKVTQSSRYLVKRTGEKVFLECVQDMDHENMFWYRQDPGLGLRLIYFSYDVKMKEKGDIPEGYSVSREKKERFSLILESASTNQTSMYLCASSFEWLAGRNEQFFGPGTRLTVL.

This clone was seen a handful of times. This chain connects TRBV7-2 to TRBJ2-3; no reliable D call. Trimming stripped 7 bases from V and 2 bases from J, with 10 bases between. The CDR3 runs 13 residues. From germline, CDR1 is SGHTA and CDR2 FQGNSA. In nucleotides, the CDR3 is TGTGCCAGCACTGGCAGAAACACAGATACGCAGTATTTT. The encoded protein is CASTGRNTDTQYF.

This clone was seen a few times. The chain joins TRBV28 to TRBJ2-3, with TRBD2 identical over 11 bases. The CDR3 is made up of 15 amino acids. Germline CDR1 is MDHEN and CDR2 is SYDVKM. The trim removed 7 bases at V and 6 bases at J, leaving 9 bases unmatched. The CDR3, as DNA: TGTGCCAGCACAACTAGCGGGAGCCTCGCCGATACGCAGTATTTT. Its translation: CASTTSGSLADTQYF.

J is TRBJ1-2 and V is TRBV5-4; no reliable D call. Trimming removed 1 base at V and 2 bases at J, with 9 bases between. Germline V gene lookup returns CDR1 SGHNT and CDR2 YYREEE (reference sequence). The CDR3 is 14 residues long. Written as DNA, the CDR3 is TGTGCCAGCAGCTTGCCCAGACTCAACTATGGCTACACCTTC. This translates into CASSLPRLNYGYTF.

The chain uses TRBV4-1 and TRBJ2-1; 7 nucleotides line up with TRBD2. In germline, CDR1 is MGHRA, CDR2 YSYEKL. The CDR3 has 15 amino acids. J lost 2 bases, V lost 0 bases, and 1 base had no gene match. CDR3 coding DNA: TGCGCCAGCAGCCAAGAGGGACTAACCTACAATGAGCAGTTCTTC. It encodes CASSQEGLTYNEQFF.

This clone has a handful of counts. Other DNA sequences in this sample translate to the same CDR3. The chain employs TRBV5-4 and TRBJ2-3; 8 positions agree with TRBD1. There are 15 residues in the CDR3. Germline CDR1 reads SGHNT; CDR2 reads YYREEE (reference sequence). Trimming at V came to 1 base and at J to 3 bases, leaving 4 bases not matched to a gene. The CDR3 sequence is CASSLPGQGTDTQYF. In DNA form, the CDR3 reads TGTGCCAGCAGCTTGCCAGGACAGGGAACAGATACGCAGTATTTT.

This CDR3 is CASVQGINTEAFF. For the CDR3, the DNA is TGTGCCAGCGTACAGGGTATCAACACTGAAGCTTTCTTT. The chain recombines TRBV28 with TRBJ1-1, with a tentative D call TRBD1 (6 bases). This CDR3 spans 13 amino acids. The V gene lost 8 bases and the J gene lost 2 bases, with 12 bases spanning the gap. Germline assignment: CDR1 MDHEN and CDR2 SYDVKM. The full variable domain, with the rest looked up from reference TRBV28 and TRBJ1-1, is DVKVTQSSRYLVKRTGEKVFLECVQDMDHENMFWYRQDPGLGLRLIYFSYDVKMKEKGDIPEGYSVSREKKERFSLILESASTNQTSMYLCASVQGINTEAFFGQGTRLTVV.

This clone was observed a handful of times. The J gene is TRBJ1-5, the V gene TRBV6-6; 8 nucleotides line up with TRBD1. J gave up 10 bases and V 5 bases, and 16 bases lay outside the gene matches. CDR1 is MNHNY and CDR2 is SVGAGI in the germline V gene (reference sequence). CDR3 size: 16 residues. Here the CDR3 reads CASSTTSATGVFPQHF. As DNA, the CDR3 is TGTGCCAGCAGTACCACTTCGGCGACAGGGGTCTTTCCCCAGCATTTT.

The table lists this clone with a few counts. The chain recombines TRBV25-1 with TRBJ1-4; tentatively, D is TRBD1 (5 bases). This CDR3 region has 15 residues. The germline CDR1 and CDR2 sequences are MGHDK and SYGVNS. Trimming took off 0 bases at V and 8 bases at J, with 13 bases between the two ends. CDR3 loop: CASSEYRPGNEKLFF. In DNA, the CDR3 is TGTGCCAGCAGTGAATATCGGCCAGGGAACGAAAAACTGTTTTTT. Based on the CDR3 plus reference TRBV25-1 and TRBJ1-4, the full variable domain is EADIYQTPRYLVIGTGKKITLECSQTMGHDKMYWYQQDPGMELHLIHYSYGVNSTEKGDLSSESTVSRIRTEHFPLTLESARPSHTSQYLCASSEYRPGNEKLFFGSGTQLSVL.

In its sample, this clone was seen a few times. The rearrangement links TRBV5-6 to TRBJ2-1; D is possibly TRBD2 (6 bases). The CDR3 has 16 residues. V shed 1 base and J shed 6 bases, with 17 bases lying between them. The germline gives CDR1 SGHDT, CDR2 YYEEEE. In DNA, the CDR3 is TGTGCCAGCAGCTTGTCCCTTGGGACTGGCTCCAATGAGCAGTTCTTC. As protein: CASSLSLGTGSNEQFF.

The CDR3 coding sequence is TGTGCCAGCAGTTCCCGAGTCCAACGGAGAGGGAGTGAGCAGTTCTTC. Protein sequence: CASSSRVQRRGSEQFF. The rearrangement links TRBV6-5 to TRBJ2-1; the D gene is possibly TRBD2 (5 bases). The CDR3 covers 16 residues. Germline CDR1 MNHEY, CDR2 SVGAGI. Trimming took 4 bases from V and 9 from J, leaving 22 bases between them.

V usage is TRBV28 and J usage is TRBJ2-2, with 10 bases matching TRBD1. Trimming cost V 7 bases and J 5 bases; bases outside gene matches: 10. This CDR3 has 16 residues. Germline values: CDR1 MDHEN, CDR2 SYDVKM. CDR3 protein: CASTRDRGDRTGELFF. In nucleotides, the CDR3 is TGTGCCAGCACCCGGGACAGGGGAGACCGTACCGGGGAGCTGTTTTTT.

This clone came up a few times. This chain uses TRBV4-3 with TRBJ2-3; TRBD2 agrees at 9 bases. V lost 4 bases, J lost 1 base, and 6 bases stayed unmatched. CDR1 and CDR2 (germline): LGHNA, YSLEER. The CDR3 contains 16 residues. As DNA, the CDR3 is TGCGCCAGCAGCCTCCAACTAGCGGGCCGCACAGATACGCAGTATTTT. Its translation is CASSLQLAGRTDTQYF.

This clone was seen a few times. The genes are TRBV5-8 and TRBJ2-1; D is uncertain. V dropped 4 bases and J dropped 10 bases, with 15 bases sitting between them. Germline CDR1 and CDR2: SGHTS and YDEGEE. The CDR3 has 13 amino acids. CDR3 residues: CASSPQEIAEQFF. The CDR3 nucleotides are TGTGCCAGCAGCCCCCAAGAGATAGCCGAGCAGTTCTTC. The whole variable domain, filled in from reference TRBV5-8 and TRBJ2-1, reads EAGVTQSPTHLIKTRGQQATLRCSPISGHTSVYWYQQALGLGLQFLLWYDEGEERNRGNFPPRFSGRQFPNYSSELNVNALELEDSALYLCASSPQEIAEQFFGPGTRLTVL.

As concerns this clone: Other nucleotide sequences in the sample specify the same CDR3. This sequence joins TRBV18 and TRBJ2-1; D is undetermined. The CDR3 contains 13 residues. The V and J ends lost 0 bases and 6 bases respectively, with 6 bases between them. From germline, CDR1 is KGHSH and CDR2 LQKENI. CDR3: CASSPPMGNEQFF. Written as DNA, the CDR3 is TGTGCCAGCTCACCACCGATGGGCAATGAGCAGTTCTTC.

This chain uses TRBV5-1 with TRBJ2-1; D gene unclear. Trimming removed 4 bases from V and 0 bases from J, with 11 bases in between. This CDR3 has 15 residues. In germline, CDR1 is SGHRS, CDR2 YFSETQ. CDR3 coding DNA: TGCGCCAGCAGCACCGACCTCAGCTCCTACAATGAGCAGTTCTTC. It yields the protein CASSTDLSSYNEQFF.

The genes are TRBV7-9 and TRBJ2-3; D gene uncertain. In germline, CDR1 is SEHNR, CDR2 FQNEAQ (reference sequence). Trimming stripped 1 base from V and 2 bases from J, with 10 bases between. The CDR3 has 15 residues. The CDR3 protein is CASSLVSQDTDTQYF. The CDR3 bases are TGTGCCAGCAGCTTAGTAAGCCAGGACACAGATACGCAGTATTTT.

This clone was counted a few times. The CDR3 DNA sequence: TGTGCCAGCAGGCTAGACAGGGGGCCATTGGAGACCCAGTACTTC. Translation gives CASRLDRGPLETQYF. The chain recombines TRBV7-2 with TRBJ2-5; 10 positions agree with TRBD1. J gave up 5 bases and V 6 bases, and 9 bases lay outside the gene matches. The CDR3 extends over 15 amino acids. Per the germline V gene, CDR1 is SGHTA and CDR2 is FQGNSA. The full variable domain, completed using reference TRBV7-2 and TRBJ2-5, is GAGVSQSPSNKVTEKGKDVELRCDPISGHTALYWYRQSLGQGLEFLIYFQGNSAPDKSGLPSDRFSAERTGGSVSTLTIQRTQQEDSAVYLCASRLDRGPLETQYFGPGTRLLVL.

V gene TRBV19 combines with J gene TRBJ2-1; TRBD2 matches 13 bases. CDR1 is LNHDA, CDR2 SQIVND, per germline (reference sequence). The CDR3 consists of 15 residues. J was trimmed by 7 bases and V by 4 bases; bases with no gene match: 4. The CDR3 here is CASSRGTSGTNEQFF. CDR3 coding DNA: TGTGCCAGTAGTAGAGGGACTAGCGGGACGAATGAGCAGTTCTTC.

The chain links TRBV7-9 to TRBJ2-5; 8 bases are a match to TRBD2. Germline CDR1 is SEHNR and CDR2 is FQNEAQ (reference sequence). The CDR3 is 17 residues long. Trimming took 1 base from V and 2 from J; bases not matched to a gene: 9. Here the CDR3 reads CASSLGVSGISQETQYF. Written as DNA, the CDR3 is TGTGCCAGCAGCTTAGGTGTTAGCGGGATCTCGCAAGAGACCCAGTACTTC.

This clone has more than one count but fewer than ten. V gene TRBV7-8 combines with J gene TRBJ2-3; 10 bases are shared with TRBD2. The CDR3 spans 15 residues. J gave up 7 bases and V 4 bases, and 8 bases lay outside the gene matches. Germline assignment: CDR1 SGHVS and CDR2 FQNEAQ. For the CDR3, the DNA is TGTGCCAGCAGCTCGGGACTAGCGTATTCCTATACGCAGTATTTT. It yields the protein CASSSGLAYSYTQYF.

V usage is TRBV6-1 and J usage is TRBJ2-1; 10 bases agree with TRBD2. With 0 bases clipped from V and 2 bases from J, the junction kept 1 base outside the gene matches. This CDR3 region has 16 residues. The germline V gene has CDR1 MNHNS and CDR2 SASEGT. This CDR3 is CASSEAGTSAYNEQFF. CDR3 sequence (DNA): TGTGCCAGCAGTGAAGCGGGGACTAGCGCCTACAATGAGCAGTTCTTC.

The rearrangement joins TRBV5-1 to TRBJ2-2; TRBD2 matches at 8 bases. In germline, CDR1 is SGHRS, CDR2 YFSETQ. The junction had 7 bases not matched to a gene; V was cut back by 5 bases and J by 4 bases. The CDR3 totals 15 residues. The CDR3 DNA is TGCGCCAGCAGAACACAAGCGGGAGTCACCGGGGAGCTGTTTTTT. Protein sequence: CASRTQAGVTGELFF.

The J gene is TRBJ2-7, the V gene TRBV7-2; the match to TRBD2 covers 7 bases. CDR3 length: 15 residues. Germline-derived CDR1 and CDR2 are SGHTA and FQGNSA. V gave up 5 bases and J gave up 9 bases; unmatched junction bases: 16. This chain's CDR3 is CASSLLAAEEVGQYF. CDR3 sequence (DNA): TGTGCCAGCAGCCTGCTAGCGGCTGAGGAGGTTGGGCAGTACTTC.

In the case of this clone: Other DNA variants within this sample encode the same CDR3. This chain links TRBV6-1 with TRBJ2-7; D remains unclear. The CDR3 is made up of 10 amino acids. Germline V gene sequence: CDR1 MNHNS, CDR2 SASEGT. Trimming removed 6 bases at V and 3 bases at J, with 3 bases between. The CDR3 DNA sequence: TGTGCCAGCAGAGACTACGAGCAGTACTTC. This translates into CASRDYEQYF.

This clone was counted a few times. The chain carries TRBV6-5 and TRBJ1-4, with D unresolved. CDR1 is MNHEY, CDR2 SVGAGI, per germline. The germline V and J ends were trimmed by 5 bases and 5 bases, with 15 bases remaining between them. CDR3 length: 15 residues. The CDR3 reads CASSRKTTRNEKLFF. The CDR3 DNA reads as TGTGCCAGCAGTCGGAAAACCACAAGAAATGAAAAACTGTTTTTT.